The entry below gives a single T cell receptor beta chain sequence along with its context. Its specificity is not known. From germline, CDR1 is LGHNA and CDR2 YSLEER. V shed 4 bases, J shed 3 bases, and the junction held 4 bases outside the gene matches. The length of the CDR3 is 15 residues. The sample comes from a study of cytomegalovirus exposure and HLA in healthy donors. Study-wide points: Association with HLA alleles at 0.05 false discovery rate was found for roughly 17,000 TCR beta sequences in a later analysis.

It was with 60 Vbeta and 13 Jbeta primers that the PCR ran. TCRdb's table, derived via immunoSEQ multiplex PCR, lists solely in-frame clones and lacks some. This table holds about 160,000 clones, approximately 70% found once. Sequences were obtained from PBMCs. The clonotype was recovered from a middle-aged man in good health and CMV-seropositive. V usage is TRBV4-3 and J usage is TRBJ1-5; 9 nucleotides align to TRBD1. In nucleotides, the CDR3 is TGCGCCAGCAGCCCGGACAGGGGTGACAATCAGCCCCAGCATTTT. Translation: CASSPDRGDNQPQHF.